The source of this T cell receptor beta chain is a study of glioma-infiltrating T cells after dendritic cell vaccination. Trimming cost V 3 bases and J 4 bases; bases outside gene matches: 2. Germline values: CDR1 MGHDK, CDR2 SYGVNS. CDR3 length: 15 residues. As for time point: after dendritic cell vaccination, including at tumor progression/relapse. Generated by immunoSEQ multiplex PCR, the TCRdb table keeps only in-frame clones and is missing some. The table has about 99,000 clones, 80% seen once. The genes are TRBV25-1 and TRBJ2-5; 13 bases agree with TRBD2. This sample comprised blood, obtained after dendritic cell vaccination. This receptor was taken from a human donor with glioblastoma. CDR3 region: CASSERLAGGETQYF. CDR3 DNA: TGTGCCAGCAGTGAGCGACTAGCGGGGGGAGAGACCCAGTACTTC.